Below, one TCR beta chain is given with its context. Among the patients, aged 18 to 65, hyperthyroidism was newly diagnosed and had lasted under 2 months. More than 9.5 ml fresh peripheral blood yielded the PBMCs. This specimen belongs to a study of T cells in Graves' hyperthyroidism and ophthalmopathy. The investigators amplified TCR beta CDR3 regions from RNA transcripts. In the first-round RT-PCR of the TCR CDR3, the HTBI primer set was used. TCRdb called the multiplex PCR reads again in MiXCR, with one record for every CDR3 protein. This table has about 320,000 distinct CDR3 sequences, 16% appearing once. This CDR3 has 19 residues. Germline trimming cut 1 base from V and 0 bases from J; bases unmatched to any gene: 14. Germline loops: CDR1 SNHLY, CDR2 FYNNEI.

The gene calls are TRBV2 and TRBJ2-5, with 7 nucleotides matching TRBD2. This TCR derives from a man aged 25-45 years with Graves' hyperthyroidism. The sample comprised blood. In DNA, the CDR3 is TGTGCCAGCAGTGAAGGGCGCGGGAGTGTCACCTATTACCAAGAGACCCAGTACTTC. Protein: CASSEGRGSVTYYQETQYF.